One and the same sample provided the 32 T cell receptor beta chains below, sequenced in a study of CD8+ T cells in alopecia areata. After isolation, RNA underwent reverse transcription to generate cDNA as the sequencing template. Sequencing was performed with immunoSEQ multiplex PCR; in TCRdb, only in-frame clones are kept and a portion is missing. Observed in the sample are approximately 300,000 clones, none of them singletons. Pooled cells of cutaneous lymph node origin were sorted on CD4, CD8alpha, NKG2D, NKG2ACE and other markers. Sequencing used CD4+ T cells sorted from a lymph node. The receptor set was obtained from a C3H/HeJ mouse with alopecia areata. For the strain, the MHC haplotype given is H2-k.

The table lists this clone with a few counts. Any gene name here is a mouse gene name. Read data end 4 residues before the CDR3 end; the end is taken from the germline J gene. The genes are TRBV4 and TRBJ2-1, with 9 bases that match TRBD1. CDR3 length: 14 residues. Losses at the gene ends were 4 bases for V and 3 bases for J; bases not matched to a gene: 1. In germline, CDR1 is LGHDT, CDR2 YNNKQL (reference sequence). The CDR3 spells CASSLQGAYAEQFF. The part of the CDR3 DNA that was read is TGTGCCAGCAGCTTACAGGGGGCCTATGCT.

In its sample, this clone was seen a few times. Gene and germline names: mouse. The CDR3 end is not reached by the read, which stops 4 residues before it; the germline J gene fills it in. The V and J genes are TRBV29 and TRBJ2-7, with 12 positions matching TRBD2. CDR3 length: 15 amino acids. Per the germline V gene, CDR1 is MSHET and CDR2 is SYDVDS. The CDR3 loop reads CASSLSDWGGYEQYF. The covered CDR3 bases are TGTGCTAGCAGTTTGTCGGACTGGGGGGGTTAT.

This clone was counted a few times. Gene names follow the mouse nomenclature. The read halts 4 residues ahead of the CDR3 end, with the missing end drawn from the germline J gene. The rearrangement joins TRBV5 to TRBJ2-7; TRBD2 aligns across 9 bases. V was pared by 4 bases and J by 3 bases, with 7 bases of the junction left unmatched. Germline CDR1 is LGHNA and CDR2 is YNLKQL (reference sequence). The CDR3 contains 15 residues. The part of the CDR3 DNA that was read is TGTGCCAGCAGCCTCCGGGACTGGGTTTTCTAT. Residues: CASSLRDWVFY. The complete CDR3 protein is CASSLRDWVFYEQYF.

This clone was counted a few times. Germline and genes: mouse. The CDR3: CASSGGDRDSAETLYF. The sequenced part of the CDR3 DNA is TGTGCCAGCAGTGGAGGGGACAGGGATAGTGCAGAA. The V and J genes are TRBV13-1 and TRBJ2-3; 9 bases fit TRBD1. Sequencing ends 4 residues short of the CDR3 end; the germline J gene provides the rest. Looked up from germline, CDR1 is NSHNY and CDR2 is SYGAGN. The CDR3 runs to 16 residues. The ends lost 3 bases at V and 0 bases at J; junction bases unmatched: 5.

A few counts support this clone. A single base separates this from a much larger clone, so it may be a read error. Gene and germline names: mouse. The read is 4 residues too short to cover the CDR3 end, so that end is filled in from the germline J gene. This rearrangement joins TRBV4 to TRBJ2-1; TRBD2 agrees at 11 bases. The junction had 1 base not matched to a gene; V was cut back by 5 bases and J by 1 base. Germline CDR1 and CDR2: LGHDT and YNNKQL (reference sequence). This CDR3 contains 15 residues. CDR3 DNA, as far as it was read: TGTGCCAGCAGCCGGGACTGGGGGAACTATGCT. This translates into CASSRDWGNYA. The CDR3 as a whole reads CASSRDWGNYAEQFF.

This clone has just a few counts. Mouse gene names apply. From the germline J gene comes the end of the CDR3, since the read stops 4 residues before it. The V gene is TRBV5, the J gene TRBJ2-5, with TRBD1 matching 10 bases. This CDR3 is 16 amino acids long. CDR1 is LGHNA, CDR2 YNLKQL, per germline (reference sequence). Unmatched junction bases numbered 6, after V lost 6 bases and J lost 0 bases. The CDR3 spells CASSHGQGVNQDTQYF. The part of the CDR3 DNA that was read is TGTGCCAGCAGTCATGGACAGGGGGTTAACCAAGAC.

This clone was detected a few times. Gene names are the mouse ones. Sequencing ends 4 residues short of the CDR3 end; the germline J gene provides the rest. The chain couples TRBV29 to TRBJ1-1, with a possible D match to TRBD1 (5 bases). The CDR3 spans 13 residues. The V gene lost 2 bases and the J gene lost 4 bases, with 8 bases spanning the gap. Germline V gives CDR1 MSHET, CDR2 SYDVDS. The DNA read from the CDR3 is TGTGCTAGCAGTTTACAGGGCGGCACA. This translates into CASSLQGGT. The entire CDR3 reads CASSLQGGTEVFF. Supplemented by reference TRBV29 and TRBJ1-1, the full variable domain reads DMKVTQMPRYLIKRMGENVLLECGQDMSHETMYWYRQDPGLGLQLIYISYDVDSNSEGDIPKGYRVSRKKREHFSLILDSAKTNQTSVYFCASSLQGGTEVFFGKGTRLTVV.

Only a few counts were recorded for this clone. Gene and germline names: mouse. The read falls 4 residues short of the CDR3 end, and the missing part is taken from the germline J gene. The J gene is TRBJ2-7, the V gene TRBV17, with 9 positions matching TRBD2. This CDR3 comprises 14 residues. CDR1 MNHDT and CDR2 YYDKIL come from the germline V gene. V lost 2 bases, J lost 3 bases, and 2 bases stayed unmatched. CDR3 protein: CASSRRTGVYEQYF. The CDR3 bases that were read are TGTGCTAGCAGTAGACGGACTGGGGTCTAT.

This clone was seen more than once but under ten times. Gene names denote mouse genes. The DNA ends 4 residues before the CDR3 does, and the rest of the CDR3 is filled in from the germline J gene. The rearrangement uses TRBV1 and TRBJ2-7, with D tentatively TRBD2 (6 bases). CDR1 and CDR2 (germline): NSQYPW, LRSPGD (reference sequence). The CDR3 length is 14 residues. The CDR3 protein is CTCSAEGLFYEQYF. The covered CDR3 bases are TGCACCTGCAGTGCAGAGGGACTCTTTTAT.

This clone was observed a handful of times. Gene names and germline match the mouse. The CDR3 extends 4 residues past the end of the read, so its final part is completed from the germline J gene. V is TRBV13-3 and J is TRBJ2-3, with TRBD2 matching 9 bases. Germline V CDR1 and CDR2: NNHDY, SYVADS. J lost 1 base, V lost 0 bases, and 0 bases had no gene match. The CDR3 covers 15 residues. The CDR3 spells CASSDDWGGAETLYF. Incomplete CDR3 DNA: TGTGCCAGCAGTGATGACTGGGGGGGTGCAGAA.

Points on this clone: Gene names refer to mouse genes. Distinct nucleotide sequences in the sample also encode this CDR3. CDR3 DNA, as far as it was read: TGCACCTGCAGTGCTCAGAAAAACACCGGG. Protein product: CTCSAQKNTG. The full CDR3 protein is CTCSAQKNTGQLYF. This chain joins TRBV1 and TRBJ2-2; no reliable D call. Sequencing ends 4 residues short of the CDR3 end; the germline J gene provides the rest. The germline V gene has CDR1 NSQYPW and CDR2 LRSPGD (reference sequence). The CDR3 is 14 residues long. V was cut by 3 bases and J by 1 base, with 6 bases left in between.

This clone was counted between two and nine times. Germline and genes: mouse. Read data end 4 residues before the CDR3 end; the end is taken from the germline J gene. The chain recombines TRBV13-3 with TRBJ2-2, with a weak D call TRBD1 (6 bases). Between the trimmed V and J ends, which lost 0 bases and 3 bases, there was a span of 9 bases. Germline loops: CDR1 NNHDY, CDR2 SYVADS. The CDR3 is 15 residues long. The CDR3 here is CASSDEGTYTGQLYF. The CDR3 DNA, read in part, is TGTGCCAGCAGTGATGAAGGGACATACACCGGG.

As regards this clone: All gene names here are mouse names. The read ends 4 residues shy of where the CDR3 ends; the end is completed using the germline J gene. J is TRBJ1-1 and V is TRBV17; 8 nucleotides line up with TRBD1. Germline CDR1 MNHDT, CDR2 YYDKIL. CDR3 length equals 15 residues. V lost 1 base and J lost 1; bases outside the gene matches: 2. The CDR3 is CASSRAGTGNTEVFF. CDR3 bases read: TGTGCTAGCAGTAGAGCTGGGACAGGGAACACA.

In regard to this clone: Any gene name here is a mouse gene name. The read gets to within 4 residues of the CDR3 end, and the germline J gene fills in the rest. The chain combines TRBV13-1 with TRBJ2-2, with TRBD2 matching 9 bases. Trimming removed 5 bases from V and 0 bases from J; junction bases left unmatched: 2. The CDR3 sequence is 15 residues long. Germline loops: CDR1 NSHNY, CDR2 SYGAGN. The sequenced CDR3 bases are TGTGCCAGCAGGGGGACTGGGTCAAACACCGGG. Protein sequence: CASRGTGSNTG. In full, the CDR3 is CASRGTGSNTGQLYF.

This clone was found a few times. The gene names here belong to mouse. Sequencing ends 4 residues short of the CDR3 end; the germline J gene provides the rest. Additional DNA sequences in this sample encode the identical CDR3. The chain has TRBV1 and TRBJ2-3; weak D call: TRBD1 (6 bases). The CDR3 spans 15 residues. Germline loops: CDR1 NSQYPW, CDR2 LRSPGD (reference sequence). The V end was cut by 2 bases, the J end by 3 bases, with 12 bases between. The CDR3 is CTCSAQTGGAETLYF. The CDR3 bases that were read are TGCACCTGCAGTGCACAGACAGGTGGGGCAGAA. Full variable domain (remainder filled in from reference TRBV1 and TRBJ2-3): VTLLEQNPRWRLVPRGQAVNLRCILKNSQYPWMSWYQQDLQKQLQWLFTLRSPGDKEVKSLPGADYLATRVTDTELRLQVANMSQGRTLYCTCSAQTGGAETLYFGSGTRLTVL.

Only a few counts were recorded for this clone. Genes and germline are mouse. The CDR3 goes on 4 residues after the read ends, and that part is filled in from the germline J gene. This chain joins TRBV17 and TRBJ2-2; 10 bases align to TRBD1. Germline CDR1 MNHDT, CDR2 YYDKIL. CDR3 length: 15 amino acids. V trimming: 5 bases; J trimming: 0 bases; junction bases outside the gene matches: 0. The chain's CDR3 is CASSGTGANTGQLYF. The CDR3 DNA, read in part, is TGTGCTAGCAGTGGGACAGGGGCAAACACCGGG.

A word on this clone: The genes and germline here are from mouse. The DNA ends 4 residues before the CDR3 does, and the rest of the CDR3 is filled in from the germline J gene. The chain has TRBV5 and TRBJ2-1; no clear D. From germline, CDR1 is LGHNA and CDR2 YNLKQL (reference sequence). The CDR3 has 13 amino acids. V lost 1 base and J lost 4, with 5 bases in between. The CDR3: CASSQATYAEQFF. The covered CDR3 bases are TGTGCCAGCAGCCAAGCGACTTATGCT.

This clone showed up just a few times. Gene names and germline refer to mouse. The read ends 4 residues shy of where the CDR3 ends; the end is completed using the germline J gene. This chain connects TRBV19 to TRBJ2-5; 11 bases match TRBD1. Germline assignment: CDR1 FNHDT and CDR2 SITEND (reference sequence). CDR3 length equals 14 residues. The CDR3 reads CASSRTGGLDTQYF. The sequenced part of the CDR3 DNA is TGTGCCAGCAGTCGGACAGGGGGCTTAGAC.

On this clone itself: Gene names and germline match the mouse. The observed sequence ends 4 residues before the CDR3 terminus, with the missing tail filled in from the germline J gene. The chain links TRBV5 to TRBJ2-1; D uncertain. V dropped 4 bases and J dropped 0 bases, with 7 bases sitting between them. Germline CDR1 reads LGHNA; CDR2 reads YNLKQL (reference sequence). The CDR3 is made up of 14 amino acids. This CDR3 reads CASSPTDNYAEQFF. CDR3 DNA, as far as it was read: TGTGCCAGCAGCCCTACAGATAACTATGCT.

Concerning this clone itself: Germline and genes: mouse. The read falls 4 residues short of the CDR3 end, and the missing part is taken from the germline J gene. The chain combines TRBV13-3 with TRBJ1-1, with a possible D match to TRBD1 (5 bases). Per the germline V gene, CDR1 is NNHDY and CDR2 is SYVADS. The CDR3 extends over 14 amino acids. Trimming took off 5 bases at V and 0 bases at J, with 11 bases between the two ends. The CDR3 bases that were read are TGTGCCAGCAGCGTGACAGCCTCAAACACA. This sequence encodes CASSVTASNT. In full, the CDR3 reads CASSVTASNTEVFF.

A few counts support this clone. Gene names and germline match the mouse. CDR3 amino acids: CASGDAPGMDTGQLYF. The sequenced part of the CDR3 DNA is TGTGCCAGCGGTGATGCGCCAGGGATGGACACCGGG. The J gene is TRBJ2-2, the V gene TRBV13-2; a possible D gene is TRBD1 (5 bases). The sequenced fragment ends 4 residues before the CDR3 boundary, so the rest is inferred from the germline J gene. Germline V gene data show CDR1 as NNHNN and CDR2 as SYGAGS (reference sequence). Trimming shortened V by 0 bases and J by 3 bases, and 12 bases separated the two germline ends. CDR3 length: 16 amino acids.

Details on this clone: The genes and germline here are from mouse. The observed sequence ends 4 residues before the CDR3 terminus, with the missing tail filled in from the germline J gene. The sample carries other DNA sequences with the same CDR3. This chain links TRBV13-2 with TRBJ1-2, with TRBD1 as a possible D gene (6 bases). The CDR3 sequence is 14 residues long. Trimming removed 2 bases at V and 0 bases at J, with 8 bases between. CDR1 is NNHNN and CDR2 is SYGAGS in the germline V gene (reference sequence). The CDR3 spells CASGERGSNSDYTF. CDR3 DNA (partial): TGTGCCAGCGGTGAGAGGGGGTCAAACTCC.

In this sample, this clone turned up a few times. Mouse germline and gene names are used. The read is 4 residues too short to cover the CDR3 end, so that end is filled in from the germline J gene. The chain is built from TRBV17 and TRBJ2-5, with 9 nucleotides matching TRBD1. Germline CDR1 MNHDT, CDR2 YYDKIL. The J segment lost 2 bases and the V segment lost 6 bases, leaving 6 bases of the junction unmatched. This CDR3 spans 15 amino acids. Partial CDR3 DNA: TGTGCTAGCAGAACACAGGGGGCGGGCCAAGAC. This gives the protein CASRTQGAGQD. The complete CDR3 reads CASRTQGAGQDTQYF.

In the case of this clone: Genes here carry mouse names. The read terminates 4 residues ahead of where the CDR3 ends, so the germline J gene completes it. The chain recombines TRBV5 with TRBJ2-5; 9 bases align to TRBD2. V lost 1 base and J lost 2; bases outside the gene matches: 4. The CDR3 loop spans 16 amino acids. Germline V gene data show CDR1 as LGHNA and CDR2 as YNLKQL (reference sequence). CDR3 protein: CASSQVPGGGQDTQYF. Incomplete CDR3 DNA: TGTGCCAGCAGCCAAGTCCCTGGGGGGGGCCAAGAC.

In the case of this clone: The germline and genes are mouse ones. The CDR3 end falls 4 residues outside the read, so it is completed with the germline J gene. Additional DNA sequences in this sample encode the identical CDR3. The chain uses TRBV1 and TRBJ1-1; D is uncertain. The CDR3 consists of 13 residues. Deletions cut 1 base from V and 1 base from J, with 4 bases between. Germline loops: CDR1 NSQYPW, CDR2 LRSPGD (reference sequence). The CDR3 loop is CTCSAGSNTEVFF. The part of the CDR3 DNA that was read is TGCACCTGCAGTGCAGGGTCGAACACA.

As for this clone: The genes and germline here are from mouse. The CDR3 end falls 4 residues outside the read, so it is completed with the germline J gene. The chain uses TRBV13-2 and TRBJ2-7; tentatively, D is TRBD1 (5 bases). CDR1 and CDR2 (germline): NNHNN, SYGAGS (reference sequence). V was clipped by 3 bases and J by 0 bases, with 10 bases between them. This CDR3 has 14 residues. CDR3 DNA (partial): TGTGCCAGCGGTGGCGACAGATTCTCCTAT. Translation: CASGGDRFSY. The entire CDR3 protein is CASGGDRFSYEQYF.

Only a few counts were recorded for this clone. Mouse gene names and germline throughout. The sequence runs out 4 residues before the end of the CDR3; the remainder is reconstructed from the germline J gene. V gene TRBV5 combines with J gene TRBJ1-1, with a tentative D call TRBD1 (6 bases). Trimming shortened V by 2 bases and J by 3 bases, and 13 bases separated the two germline ends. The germline gives CDR1 LGHNA, CDR2 YNLKQL (reference sequence). The CDR3 runs 15 residues. The CDR3: CASSQTGRRDTEVFF. The CDR3 DNA, read in part, is TGTGCCAGCAGCCAAACAGGGAGGAGGGACACA.

This clone was detected only a few times. Gene names are the mouse ones. The DNA ends 4 residues before the CDR3 does, and the rest of the CDR3 is filled in from the germline J gene. This chain uses TRBV31 with TRBJ2-3; a weak D match, TRBD2 (5 bases). Germline V gives CDR1 GKSSPN, CDR2 SITVG. The V end was cut by 1 base, the J end by 0 bases, with 14 bases between. CDR3 length: 16 residues. The sequenced part of the CDR3 DNA is TGTGCCTGGAGTCCCTCGGATGGGGATAGTGCAGAA. Protein: CAWSPSDGDSAE. The full CDR3 sequence reads CAWSPSDGDSAETLYF.

This clone was seen at least ten times. Each gene name is a mouse one. Coverage ceases 4 residues before the CDR3 finishes, and the germline J gene fills in the end. The gene calls are TRBV17 and TRBJ2-7; possibly TRBD1 for D (6 bases). V lost 5 bases and J 3 bases, leaving 11 bases between the germline ends. This CDR3 is built from 13 residues. CDR1 and CDR2 from the germline V gene are MNHDT and YYDKIL. CDR3 DNA (partial): TGTGCTAGCAGTCCAGGACAGTTCTAT. Amino acids: CASSPGQFY. The CDR3, in full, reads CASSPGQFYEQYF.

A remark on this clone: Genes and germline are mouse. The CDR3 extends 4 residues past the end of the read, so its final part is completed from the germline J gene. The chain combines TRBV14 with TRBJ2-4; TRBD2 aligns across 9 bases. The CDR3 covers 19 residues. V was clipped by 1 base and J by 0 bases; unmatched bases: 12. Germline CDR1 and CDR2: SGHDT and FRDEAV. Here the CDR3 reads CASSFGTGRREVSQNTLYF. Incomplete CDR3 DNA: TGTGCCAGCAGTTTCGGGACTGGGAGGAGGGAAGTGAGTCAAAAC. Complete variable domain (other parts from reference TRBV14 and TRBJ2-4): EAGVTQSPRYAVLQEGQAVSFWCDPISGHDTLYWYQQPRDQGPQLLVYFRDEAVIDNSQLPSDRFSAVRPKGTNSTLKIQSAKQGDTATYLCASSFGTGRREVSQNTLYFGAGTRLSVL.

Comment on this clone: Mouse names are used for the genes. With the read ending 4 residues before the CDR3 end, the germline J gene is used to fill in that end. V usage is TRBV19 and J usage is TRBJ2-5; D is unresolved. Trimming removed 2 bases at V and 3 bases at J, with 7 bases between. CDR3 length: 13 residues. Looked up from germline, CDR1 is FNHDT and CDR2 is SITEND (reference sequence). Partial CDR3 DNA: TGTGCCAGCAGTATCCCCCATCAAGAC. Encoded protein: CASSIPHQD. The entire CDR3 reads CASSIPHQDTQYF.

On this clone: The germline and genes are mouse ones. The read falls 4 residues short of the CDR3 end, and the missing part is taken from the germline J gene. Other DNA sequences in the sample encode the same CDR3. V and J are TRBV1 and TRBJ2-1; 10 nucleotides line up with TRBD2. V shed 4 bases and J 4 bases; nucleotides not matched to a gene: 1. The CDR3 length is 14 residues. From germline, CDR1 is NSQYPW and CDR2 LRSPGD (reference sequence). CDR3 protein: CTCSETGGYAEQFF. The sequenced part of the CDR3 DNA is TGCACCTGCAGTGAGACTGGGGGGTATGCT.